This T cell receptor (beta chain) was captured in a study of shared clonotypes between healthy human individuals. Details on this clone: What it recognizes is unknown.

Study results and limitations: In general, naive subsets displayed greater estimated richness than memory subsets did. Non-shared clonotypes were found to have lower generation probabilities than the clonotypes that were shared by all four of the sorted-subset donors.

Here immunoSEQ multiplex PCR was the method, and the copy in TCRdb shows in-frame clones only, minus some. This repertoire shows a few hundred thousand clones, roughly 84% found once; its top ten account for 15% to 20%. Trimming took 8 bases from V and 6 from J; bases not matched to a gene: 3. Germline V gives CDR1 SNHLY, CDR2 FYNNEI. This CDR3 has 14 amino acids. The sample comprised memory CD8+ T cells sorted from blood. Subset described: CD45RO+ cells pooled with CCR7-negative TemRA cells. The chain uses TRBV2 and TRBJ2-1; 14 positions agree with TRBD2. This TCR derives from a young man in good health. CDR3 DNA sequence: TGTGCCAGCGTCGGACTAGCGGGAGGCAATGAGCAGTTCTTC. Its translation: CASVGLAGGNEQFF.